This T cell receptor beta chain was retrieved from a study of immune evolution from preneoplasia to lung adenocarcinoma. Assay used: immunoSEQ multiplex PCR; TCRdb lists only in-frame clones, some missing. The table includes some 5,000 clones, about four fifths detected once. V was trimmed by 4 bases and J by 3 bases, leaving 25 bases between them. The CDR3 runs to 19 residues. CDR1 is MGHRA and CDR2 is YSYEKL in the germline V gene. The source is a person aged 60-79 years with lung adenocarcinoma. The sequenced sample was FFPE minimally invasive lung adenocarcinoma tissue. This rearrangement joins TRBV4-1 to TRBJ1-3; possible D gene TRBD1, 5 bases. The CDR3 sequence is CASSPSSRAQDYFGNTIYF. The CDR3 nucleotides read TGCGCCAGCAGCCCTAGTTCCAGGGCACAAGACTACTTTGGAAACACCATATATTTT.